Presented here are 32 T cell receptor beta chains from one specimen sequenced in a study of CD8 T cells in ankylosing spondylitis. Their recognized antigens are unknown. Overall study results and limits: A motif in TCR beta, a set of 8 or 9 highly homologous variants, appeared characteristic of ankylosing spondylitis blood.

From the 5' RACE reads, TCRdb called clonotypes with MiXCR, one entry per CDR3 protein. Of around 100,000 distinct CDR3 sequences in the sample, roughly 8.8% were seen once. Source material: blood, either unsorted or a sorted T cell fraction (not recorded which). All receptors come from a male donor with ankylosing spondylitis.

This clonotype showed up just a few times. The V call is TRBV5-1, the J call TRBJ2-7; D not resolved. CDR1 is SGHRS, CDR2 YFSETQ, per germline. V lost 3 bases, J lost 0 bases, and 10 bases lay in between. This CDR3 has 14 residues. CDR3 sequence: CASSSGLSSYEQYF. The CDR3 DNA is TGCGCCAGCAGCTCAGGCCTAAGCTCCTACGAGCAGTACTTC.

This clonotype showed up just a few times. This rearrangement joins TRBV7-8 to TRBJ1-4, with unresolved D. Trimming shortened V by 1 base and J by 3 bases, and 18 bases separated the two germline ends. The length of the CDR3 is 18 residues. CDR1 is SGHVS, CDR2 FQNEAQ, per germline. The CDR3 reads CASSLEPSLGRANEKLFF. The CDR3 coding sequence is TGTGCCAGCAGCTTAGAACCCTCCTTAGGAAGGGCTAATGAAAAACTGTTTTTT. The complete variable domain, with remaining parts taken from reference TRBV7-8 and TRBJ1-4, reads GAGVSQSPRYKVAKRGQDVALRCDPISGHVSLFWYQQALGQGPEFLTYFQNEAQLDKSGLPSDRFFAERPEGSVSTLKIQRTQQEDSAVYLCASSLEPSLGRANEKLFFGSGTQLSVL.

The V call is TRBV6-6, the J call TRBJ2-7; TRBD2 might be the D (6 bases). With 6 bases removed from V and 3 bases from J, the gap between germline ends came to 9 bases. The CDR3 sequence is 12 residues long. CDR1 is MNHNY, CDR2 SVGAGI, per germline (reference sequence). CDR3 in DNA: TGTGCCAGCAGCACCGGGGGCTACGAGCAGTACTTC. Its protein is CASSTGGYEQYF.

At least ten counts were recorded for this clonotype. The chain links TRBV20-1 to TRBJ1-5, with D tentatively TRBD1 (5 bases). CDR1 DFQATT and CDR2 SNEGSKA come from the germline V gene (reference sequence). The CDR3 length is 16 residues. The V end was cut by 1 base, the J end by 0 bases, with 13 bases between. This CDR3 reads CSARVAGGASNQPQHF. CDR3 in DNA: TGCAGTGCTAGAGTTGCTGGGGGTGCTAGCAATCAGCCCCAGCATTTT.

This clonotype has more than one count but fewer than ten. The rearrangement links TRBV3-1 to TRBJ1-2; 9 nucleotides line up with TRBD1. The V gene end was trimmed by 7 bases and the J gene end by 4 bases; junction bases not matched to a gene: 16. The CDR3 sequence is 17 residues long. Germline lookup yields CDR1 LGHDT and CDR2 YNNKEL (reference sequence). Here the CDR3 reads CASTPPGTGTGGYGYTF. CDR3 DNA sequence: TGTGCCAGCACCCCCCCCGGGACAGGGACCGGGGGCTATGGCTACACCTTC.

The chain recombines TRBV6-1 with TRBJ1-1; D gene unclear. With 7 bases removed from V and 1 base from J, the gap between germline ends came to 7 bases. CDR1 is MNHNS and CDR2 is SASEGT in the germline V gene. CDR3 length: 12 amino acids. CDR3 sequence reads: CASIGGNTEAFF. The CDR3 coding sequence is TGTGCCAGCATCGGAGGGAACACTGAAGCTTTCTTT.

The chain is built from TRBV5-6 and TRBJ2-7; D is perhaps TRBD2 (6 bases). The CDR3 spans 17 residues. V was trimmed by 4 bases and J by 7 bases, leaving 27 bases between them. Germline V gives CDR1 SGHDT, CDR2 YYEEEE. Written as DNA, the CDR3 is TGTGCCAGCAGCCTTGGAAGGAGACTAGGCCTAAGTGGGGAGCAGTACGTC. It specifies CASSLGRRLGLSGEQYV.

This clonotype was detected only a few times. The chain has TRBV24-1 and TRBJ2-1, with D possibly called TRBD1 or TRBD2 (6 bases each). Looked up from germline, CDR1 is KGHDR and CDR2 is SFDVKD. The CDR3 contains 16 residues. Trimming shortened V by 6 bases and J by 4 bases, and 18 bases separated the two germline ends. Here the CDR3 reads CATSPSRDTSYNEQFF. CDR3 coding DNA: TGTGCCACCAGTCCGTCGCGGGACACTTCATACAATGAGCAGTTCTTC.

The chain has TRBV21-1 and TRBJ2-2; the D segment call TRBD1 is taken from the table without a DNA check. TRBV21-1 is a pseudogene segment. The CDR3 is 19 amino acids. The CDR3 region is CASSLPGRFNHRCTGELFF. The CDR3 nucleotides are TGTGCCAGCAGCTTACCGGGACGCTTCAACCATAGATGCACCGGGGAGCTGTTTTTT.

The J gene is TRBJ2-7, the V gene TRBV28; D call uncertain. This CDR3 contains 14 residues. Per the germline V gene, CDR1 is MDHEN and CDR2 is SYDVKM. V lost 5 bases and J lost 0, with 11 bases in between. The CDR3 coding sequence is TGTGCCAGCAGTCCTAGTTCGAGCTCCTACGAGCAGTACGTC. It is translated as CASSPSSSSYEQYV.

This clonotype appeared a few times. The V gene is TRBV7-9, the J gene TRBJ2-7, with D tentatively TRBD2 (5 bases). The V end lost 4 bases, the J end lost 2 bases, and 9 bases lay between the germline ends. Germline V lookup: CDR1 SEHNR, CDR2 FQNEAQ (reference sequence). This CDR3 spans 13 amino acids. CDR3 protein: CASSYSGAYEQYF. CDR3 DNA sequence: TGTGCCAGCAGCTACAGCGGCGCCTACGAGCAGTACTTC.

This clonotype was seen many times. The chain links TRBV13 to TRBJ2-1, with D possibly called TRBD1 or TRBD2 (5 bases each). The germline V gene has CDR1 PRHDT and CDR2 FYEKMQ (reference sequence). The CDR3 sequence is 11 residues long. Trimming left V 8 bases short and J 13 bases short, with 15 bases between. The CDR3 loop reads CASSVGDGQFF. The CDR3 bases are TGTGCCAGCTCCGTGGGGGATGGACAGTTCTTC.

This clonotype was detected ten times or more. J is TRBJ2-1 and V is TRBV6-5; 9 bases agree with TRBD2. With V trimmed by 1 base and J by 6 bases, 7 bases remained unmatched. The germline CDR1 and CDR2 sequences are MNHEY and SVGAGI. This CDR3 has 16 amino acids. CDR3 in DNA: TGTGCCAGCAGTTACTTTGATAGCGGGAGTAGCAATGAGCAGTTCTTC. Protein sequence: CASSYFDSGSSNEQFF.

V is TRBV2 and J is TRBJ1-4, with D unclear. CDR3 length: 15 amino acids. Germline CDR1 reads SNHLY; CDR2 reads FYNNEI. Trimming removed 7 bases from V and 6 bases from J, with 18 bases in between. The chain's CDR3 is CASTPIRTGDEKLFF. Written as DNA, the CDR3 is TGTGCCAGCACCCCGATCCGGACTGGCGATGAAAAACTGTTTTTT.

This clonotype was counted at least ten times. The chain couples TRBV7-9 to TRBJ2-1, with 8 nucleotides matching TRBD2. In germline, CDR1 is SEHNR, CDR2 FQNEAQ (reference sequence). The V gene end was trimmed by 4 bases and the J gene end by 9 bases; junction bases not matched to a gene: 8. The CDR3 covers 14 residues. The CDR3 DNA is TGTGCCAGCAGCTACGGACTAGCTGCGGGTGAGCAGTTCTTC. Its translation: CASSYGLAAGEQFF.

This clonotype was counted many times. The rearrangement uses TRBV14 and TRBJ1-2, with a weak D call TRBD1 (5 bases). V lost 0 bases, J lost 4 bases, and 12 bases lay in between. The CDR3 is made up of 15 amino acids. The germline V gene encodes CDR1 SGHDN and CDR2 FVKESK. The CDR3 bases are TGTGCCAGCAGCCAAGATCAGGGCCCTCTCTATGGCTACACCTTC. Protein product: CASSQDQGPLYGYTF.

The chain links TRBV27 to TRBJ2-2, with TRBD2 as a possible D gene (6 bases). CDR1 and CDR2 (germline): MNHEY, SMNVEV (reference sequence). CDR3 length equals 16 residues. V was cut by 1 base and J by 1 base, with 10 bases left in between. CDR3 residues: CASSLWPAGNTGELFF. The CDR3 nucleotides read TGTGCCAGCAGTTTATGGCCAGCGGGGAACACCGGGGAGCTGTTTTTT.

The chain combines TRBV27 with TRBJ2-3; D not certain. CDR1 MNHEY and CDR2 SMNVEV come from the germline V gene (reference sequence). This CDR3 comprises 14 residues. V lost 6 bases and J 0 bases, leaving 10 bases between the germline ends. CDR3 bases: TGTGCCAGCAGCGAGGTGCTAAGCACAGATACGCAGTATTTT. Translation gives CASSEVLSTDTQYF.

The chain couples TRBV6-1 to TRBJ1-3, with 8 bases matching TRBD1. The CDR3 is made up of 17 amino acids. The V gene end was trimmed by 8 bases and the J gene end by 0 bases; junction bases not matched to a gene: 12. Germline CDR1 reads MNHNS; CDR2 reads SASEGT. CDR3 sequence: CASLGMGQEISGNTIYF. CDR3 in DNA: TGTGCCAGCTTGGGTATGGGACAGGAGATCTCTGGAAACACCATATATTTT.

This clonotype has only a few counts. The gene calls are TRBV10-3 and TRBJ2-7; the D call may be TRBD1 or TRBD2 (5 bases each). This CDR3 has 14 residues. In germline, CDR1 is ENHRY, CDR2 SYGVKD. Trimming stripped 3 bases from V and 5 bases from J, with 14 bases between. The DNA of the CDR3 is TGTGCCATCAGTGACTTGGCAGGGAGTCACGAGCAGTACTTC. It specifies CAISDLAGSHEQYF.

This clonotype was found many times. The V call is TRBV4-1, the J call TRBJ1-5, with unresolved D. V gave up 4 bases and J gave up 5 bases, with 15 bases separating them. Germline V lookup: CDR1 MGHRA, CDR2 YSYEKL. This CDR3 spans 15 amino acids. CDR3 in amino acids: CASSLLKRTDQPQHF. Written as DNA, the CDR3 is TGCGCCAGCAGCCTGTTAAAGCGTACTGATCAGCCCCAGCATTTT.

The sample holds a few counts of this clonotype. The J gene is TRBJ1-1, the V gene TRBV19, with 7 nucleotides matching TRBD1. The V and J ends lost 0 bases and 0 bases, in that order; junction bases with no gene match: 4. The CDR3 is made up of 16 amino acids. Per the germline V gene, CDR1 is LNHDA and CDR2 is SQIVND (reference sequence). For the CDR3, the DNA is TGTGCCAGTAGTATAGATTCCGGGACAGTGAACACTGAAGCTTTCTTT. Translation gives CASSIDSGTVNTEAFF.

This clonotype was detected only a few times. V is TRBV5-5 and J is TRBJ2-5; TRBD1 agrees at 12 bases. This CDR3 is built from 16 residues. V was pared by 4 bases and J by 3 bases, with 7 bases of the junction left unmatched. The germline gives CDR1 SGHKS, CDR2 YYEKEE (reference sequence). The CDR3 bases are TGTGCCAGCAGCCCGGAGGGACAGGGGGCTGAAGAGACCCAGTACTTC. Amino acids: CASSPEGQGAEETQYF.

This clonotype occurred a few times. This sequence joins TRBV19 and TRBJ2-3, with 7 positions matching TRBD2. The CDR3 extends over 16 amino acids. J lost 3 bases, V lost 4 bases, and 10 bases had no gene match. The germline CDR1 and CDR2 sequences are LNHDA and SQIVND (reference sequence). CDR3 residues: CASSTLAASSTDTQYF. DNA for the CDR3: TGTGCCAGTAGTACGCTAGCGGCTAGCAGTACAGATACGCAGTATTTT. Based on the CDR3 plus reference TRBV19 and TRBJ2-3, the full variable domain is DGGITQSPKYLFRKEGQNVTLSCEQNLNHDAMYWYRQDPGQGLRLIYYSQIVNDFQKGDIAEGYSVSREKKESFPLTVTSAQKNPTAFYLCASSTLAASSTDTQYFGPGTRLTVL.

Only a few counts were recorded for this clonotype. J is TRBJ2-1 and V is TRBV10-3, with 7 bases matching TRBD1. V gave up 3 bases and J gave up 0 bases; unmatched junction bases: 5. CDR3 length: 16 amino acids. CDR1 and CDR2 from the germline V gene are ENHRY and SYGVKD. The CDR3 region is CAISDSGTVSYNEQFF. CDR3 DNA: TGTGCCATCAGTGATTCCGGGACAGTCTCCTACAATGAGCAGTTCTTC.

The J gene is TRBJ2-1, the V gene TRBV11-1, with TRBD2 matching 9 bases. Germline V CDR1 and CDR2: SGHAT, FQDESV (reference sequence). J was trimmed by 5 bases and V by 7 bases; bases with no gene match: 18. The CDR3 has 18 residues. CDR3 loop: CASTRPGESGRWNNEQFF. The DNA for the CDR3 is TGTGCCAGCACCCGGCCCGGCGAAAGCGGGAGGTGGAACAATGAGCAGTTCTTC.

This clonotype was seen at least ten times. The rearrangement joins TRBV6-1 to TRBJ1-5; 7 bases align to TRBD1. CDR3 length equals 17 residues. CDR1 is MNHNS and CDR2 is SASEGT in the germline V gene. V shed 7 bases, J shed 3 bases, and the junction held 15 bases outside the gene matches. CDR3 protein: CASTTDWDSYPNQPQHF. For the CDR3, the DNA is TGTGCCAGCACCACAGACTGGGACAGCTATCCCAATCAGCCCCAGCATTTT.

This clonotype appeared many times. The chain uses TRBV15 and TRBJ2-7; TRBD2 matches at 12 bases. Per the germline V gene, CDR1 is LNHNV and CDR2 is YYDKDF (reference sequence). After removal of 3 bases from V and 7 bases from J, the junction contained 7 bases not matched to a gene. CDR3 size: 15 residues. Here the CDR3 reads CATSRSGLAGQEQYF. In DNA form, the CDR3 reads TGTGCCACCAGCAGGAGTGGACTAGCGGGACAGGAGCAGTACTTC.

In its sample, this clonotype was seen a few times. The chain links TRBV6-1 to TRBJ2-2; D might be TRBD1 (5 bases). V shed 8 bases and J shed 7 bases, with 11 bases lying between them. The germline gives CDR1 MNHNS, CDR2 SASEGT. CDR3 length equals 12 residues. CDR3 bases: TGTGCCAGCGGCCAGGGTAGCGGGGAGCTGTTTTTT. Protein: CASGQGSGELFF.

This clonotype appeared many times. The chain combines TRBV12-3 or TRBV12-4 with TRBJ1-1, with D unclear. Trimming removed 6 bases from V and 3 bases from J, with 14 bases in between. The CDR3 loop spans 14 amino acids. The CDR3 DNA reads as TGTGCCAGCAGCCTCACGAGGTTGGACACTGAAGCTTTCTTT. It is translated as CASSLTRLDTEAFF.

This clonotype was counted a few times. The gene calls are TRBV20-1 and TRBJ2-7; 13 bases align to TRBD2. CDR3 size: 14 residues. J was trimmed by 4 bases and V by 8 bases; bases with no gene match: 8. Per germline, CDR1 DFQATT and CDR2 SNEGSKA (reference sequence). CDR3 region: CSTSGLAGVYEQYF. The CDR3 nucleotides read TGCAGTACCTCAGGACTAGCGGGAGTTTACGAGCAGTACTTC.

This clonotype was detected a few times. The rearrangement links TRBV18 to TRBJ1-3; D is undetermined. Trimming took 0 bases from V and 4 from J, leaving 10 bases between them. Germline lookup yields CDR1 KGHSH and CDR2 LQKENI. The CDR3 length is 15 residues. The CDR3 sequence is CASSPPVAPGNTIYF. CDR3 DNA sequence: TGTGCCAGCTCACCACCGGTAGCTCCCGGAAACACCATATATTTT.